This TCR beta chain was identified during a study of blood T cell repertoires in COVID-19. V was pared by 1 base and J by 3 bases, with 10 bases between. The CDR3 consists of 14 residues. CDR1 is LNHNV and CDR2 is YYDKDF in the germline V gene (reference sequence). Sequenced by immunoSEQ multiplex PCR; TCRdb stores in-frame clones only, minus some. The sample yields roughly 90,000 clones, 85% to 90% seen once. The gene calls are TRBV15 and TRBJ2-7; possibly TRBD2 for D (6 bases). The source of this sequence is a middle-aged man with acute or convalescent COVID-19. The sequenced material came from peripheral blood. The CDR3 sequence: CATSRGGGFYEQYF. The CDR3 DNA reads as TGTGCCACCAGCAGAGGGGGAGGATTCTACGAGCAGTACTTC. Full variable domain (outside the CDR3, taken from reference TRBV15 and TRBJ2-7): DAMVIQNPRYQVTQFGKPVTLSCSQTLNHNVMYWYQQKSSQAPKLLFHYYDKDFNNEADTPDNFQSRRPNTSFCFLDIRSPGLGDTAMYLCATSRGGGFYEQYFGPGTRLTVT.